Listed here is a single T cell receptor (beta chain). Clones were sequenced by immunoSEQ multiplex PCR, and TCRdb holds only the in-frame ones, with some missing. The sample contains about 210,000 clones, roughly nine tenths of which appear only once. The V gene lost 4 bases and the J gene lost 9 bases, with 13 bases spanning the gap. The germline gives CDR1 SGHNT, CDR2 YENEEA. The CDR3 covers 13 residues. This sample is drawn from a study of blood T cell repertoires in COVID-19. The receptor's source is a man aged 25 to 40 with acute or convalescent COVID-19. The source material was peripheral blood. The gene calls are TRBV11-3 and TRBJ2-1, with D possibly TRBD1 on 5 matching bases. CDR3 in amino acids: CASSSQGFGEQFF. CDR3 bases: TGTGCCAGCAGCTCTCAGGGATTCGGTGAGCAGTTCTTC.